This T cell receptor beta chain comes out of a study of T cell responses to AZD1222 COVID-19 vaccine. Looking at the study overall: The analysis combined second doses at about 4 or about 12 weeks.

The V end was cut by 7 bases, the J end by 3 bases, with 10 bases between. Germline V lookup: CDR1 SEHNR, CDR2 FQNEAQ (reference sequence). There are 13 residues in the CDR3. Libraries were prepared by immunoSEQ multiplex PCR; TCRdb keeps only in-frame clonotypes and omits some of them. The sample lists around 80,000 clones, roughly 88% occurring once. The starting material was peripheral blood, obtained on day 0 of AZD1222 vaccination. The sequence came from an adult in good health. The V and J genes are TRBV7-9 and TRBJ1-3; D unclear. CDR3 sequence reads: CASIMLYGNTIYF. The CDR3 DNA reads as TGTGCCAGCATCATGTTGTATGGAAACACCATATATTTT.